Listed below are T cell receptor beta chains from one sample, sequenced in a study of technical replicates of blood from a few donors. Profiling relied on immunoSEQ multiplex PCR, and the TCRdb table lists in-frame clones only, not all of them. In the table there are more than 90,000 clones, approximately 94% of which are singletons. Sample: T cells isolated from PBMCs. These receptor sequences come from a human donor in good health. Each CDR3 is given with its conserved first and last residue. The D gene is left open where the match is weak. A row's size may be missing; if present it is once, few, many or a size class.

length,size,D,J,V,DNA,CDR3
15,-,-,TRBJ2-1,TRBV19,TGTGCCAGTAGTATCTCCCCTAGCTCCTACAATGAGCAGTTCTTC,CASSISPSSYNEQFF
19,-,-,TRBJ2-4,TRBV19,TGTGCCAGTAGTAATTCGATCGGGGGACTTAAGATAGCCAAAAACATTCAGTACTTC,CASSNSIGGLKIAKNIQYF
14,-,TRBD1,TRBJ2-7,TRBV7-6,TGTGCCAGCAGTCCGGGACAGGGGGCATACGAGCAGTACTTC,CASSPGQGAYEQYF
13,-,-,TRBJ2-7,TRBV7-9,TGTGCCAGCAGCCAGGCGGGGTACCACGAGCAGTACTTC,CASSQAGYHEQYF
11,-,TRBD1,TRBJ2-5,TRBV30,TGTGCCTGGGGGACAGCGGAGACCCAGTACTTC,CAWGTAETQYF
16,-,TRBD2,TRBJ2-7,TRBV19,TGTGCCAGCAAACAAGAAGCGGGGGGGGCGTCCTACGAGCAGTACTTC,CASKQEAGGASYEQYF
17,once,-,TRBJ1-3,TRBV7-6,TGTGCCAGCAGTTCGGTCGTGGGCCTTAGCTCTGGAAACACCATATATTTT,CASSSVVGLSSGNTIYF
16,-,-,TRBJ2-5,TRBV7-8,TGTGCCAGCAGCTTAGAGGAGAGAGACTTCGAAGAGACCCAGTACTTC,CASSLEERDFEETQYF
20,-,TRBD1,TRBJ1-1,TRBV27,TGTGCCAGCAGCAACGCGAGGGATAGACCCGGGACAGGGCATCACACTGAAGCTTTCTTT,CASSNARDRPGTGHHTEAFF
16,-,TRBD1,TRBJ1-3,TRBV6-6,TGTGCCAGCAGTTACTCGACAGGGTCCGCCGGAAACACCATATATTTT,CASSYSTGSAGNTIYF
21,-,TRBD2,TRBJ2-1,TRBV14,TGTGCCAGCAGCCAAGATTGGTGGGGGAGGGCCTTAAGTGATACCTACAATGAGCAGTTCTTC,CASSQDWWGRALSDTYNEQFF
13,-,TRBD1,TRBJ2-7,TRBV10-3,TGTGCCACCCGGGACAGGGTTTCAGGGGAGCAGTACTTC,CATRDRVSGEQYF
16,-,TRBD2,TRBJ2-3,TRBV14,TGTGCCAGCAGCCAAGGCCCTAGCGGAAACACAGATACGCAGTATTTT,CASSQGPSGNTDTQYF
16,-,-,TRBJ2-7,TRBV27,TGTGCCAGCAGTTTATCGAGTCTACCTTTAACTGTCGAGCAGTACTTC,CASSLSSLPLTVEQYF
14,-,-,TRBJ2-3,TRBV5-4,TGTGCCAGCAGCGTGGACAGAAGCACAGATACGCAGTATTTT,CASSVDRSTDTQYF
11,once,-,TRBJ2-7,TRBV11-2,TGTGCCAGCAGCTCCCATCACGAGCAGTACTTC,CASSSHHEQYF
15,-,TRBD2,TRBJ2-1,TRBV10-3,TGTGCCATCAGGGGGGGGACTGCAAGGCCCGATGAGCAGTTCTTC,CAIRGGTARPDEQFF
13,-,-,TRBJ1-2,TRBV7-9,TGTGCCAGCAGCTTCGAAGCCCTCTATGGCTACACCTTC,CASSFEALYGYTF
15,-,-,TRBJ2-7,TRBV6-1,TGTGCCAGCAGTGAAGTGATTGAAGGGGTGGGGGAGCAGTACTTC,CASSEVIEGVGEQYF
18,-,-,TRBJ2-2,TRBV5-1,TGCGCCAGCAGCTCCTGGGGAAGTAGCGGCCAAGCGTCCGGGGAGCTGTTTTTT,CASSSWGSSGQASGELFF
13,-,-,TRBJ2-7,TRBV14,TGTGCCAGCAGCCAAGACAGCGGGCGGGAGCAGTACTTC,CASSQDSGREQYF
14,-,-,TRBJ1-2,TRBV14,TGTGCCAGCAGCCAAGATCCCTCTAACTATGGCTACACCTTC,CASSQDPSNYGYTF
17,once,TRBD2,TRBJ2-7,TRBV5-6,TGTGCCAGCAGCTTGGGGGTCCTCGCTAGCGGGATCTACGAGCAGTACTTC,CASSLGVLASGIYEQYF
16,-,-,TRBJ2-7,TRBV5-5,TGTGCCAGCAGCTTGTTTTTCCCCACGAGCTCCTACGAGCAGTACTTC,CASSLFFPTSSYEQYF
14,-,-,TRBJ1-2,TRBV13,TGTGCCAGCAGCTTAGGGGGCCCTAACTATGGCTACACCTTC,CASSLGGPNYGYTF
15,-,-,TRBJ2-1,TRBV5-1,TGCGCCAGCAGCCTGGAGTTTGCACATGTCGATGAGCAGTTCTTC,CASSLEFAHVDEQFF
15,-,-,TRBJ2-7,TRBV5-1,TGCGCCAGCAGCCCTTACCGGGACTCCGCCCGCGAGCAGTACTTC,CASSPYRDSAREQYF
17,-,-,TRBJ1-3,TRBV4-1,TGCGCCAGCAGCCAAGAAACCCCGCCCGGGTCTGGAAACACCATATATTTT,CASSQETPPGSGNTIYF
15,-,TRBD1,TRBJ1-4,TRBV9,TGTGCCAGCAGCGCGACAGGGCGTCCTAATGAAAAACTGTTTTTT,CASSATGRPNEKLFF
14,-,-,TRBJ1-2,TRBV25-1,TGTGCCAGCAGTGCGCAGGGCGGCTGGGATGGCTACACCTTC,CASSAQGGWDGYTF
13,-,-,TRBJ1-1,TRBV6-5,TGTGCCAGCAGTTTGGGGGGGAACACTGAAGCTTTCTTT,CASSLGGNTEAFF
16,-,-,TRBJ1-1,TRBV5-5,TGTGCCAGCAGCCTGGCCTACCCCGGGTACTCGACTGAAGCTTTCTTT,CASSLAYPGYSTEAFF
15,-,-,TRBJ2-2,TRBV2,TGTGCCAGCAGTGATAGCCGGGGAAACACCGGGGAGCTGTTTTTT,CASSDSRGNTGELFF
14,-,-,TRBJ2-7,TRBV13,TGTGCCAGCAGCTTAGCGAAAGGGACTCCAAGGGGCTACTTC,CASSLAKGTPRGYF
14,-,TRBD2,TRBJ2-1,TRBV5-1,TGCGCCAGCCGACAGGAGCGGGAGGGTGATGAGCAGTTCTTC,CASRQEREGDEQFF
15,-,-,TRBJ1-5,TRBV6-4,TGTGCCGGCGGAACTGGTTTCCTGTCCAATCAGCCCCAGCATTTT,CAGGTGFLSNQPQHF
15,few,TRBD1,TRBJ1-1,TRBV7-2,TGTGCCAGCAGCTTAGCGTCGACAGGGACGCTTGGAGCTTTCTTT,CASSLASTGTLGAFF